A single sample gave rise to the 31 T cell receptor beta chains below, sequenced in a study of cytomegalovirus exposure and HLA in healthy donors. PCR used 60 Vbeta primers and 13 Jbeta primers. Clones were sequenced by immunoSEQ multiplex PCR, and TCRdb holds only the in-frame ones, with some missing. The profile shows approximately 190,000 clones, about four fifths of them singletons. The source material was PBMCs. These receptors were collected from a man in his forties in good health and CMV-seropositive.

This sequence joins TRBV4-1 and TRBJ1-2; TRBD1 agrees at 10 bases. With 4 bases clipped from V and 4 bases from J, the junction kept 6 bases outside the gene matches. CDR1 and CDR2 from the germline V gene are MGHRA and YSYEKL. This CDR3 has 15 amino acids. The CDR3 DNA reads as TGCGCCAGCAGCCCCGGGACAGGGGTATCCTATGGCTACACCTTC. Translation: CASSPGTGVSYGYTF.

The chain links TRBV27 to TRBJ2-7; D not certain. Germline assignment: CDR1 MNHEY and CDR2 SMNVEV (reference sequence). The ends were cut back, 4 bases at V and 1 base at J, with 8 bases in the middle. This CDR3 is built from 13 residues. The CDR3 DNA reads as TGTGCCAGCAGTTCCTTAATATCCTACGAGCAGTACTTC. Protein product: CASSSLISYEQYF.

The chain uses TRBV15 and TRBJ2-1, with 13 nucleotides matching TRBD2. The CDR3 covers 16 residues. CDR1 LNHNV and CDR2 YYDKDF come from the germline V gene (reference sequence). With 3 bases clipped from V and 8 bases from J, the junction kept 7 bases outside the gene matches. This CDR3 is CATSRGTSGANDEQFF. In nucleotides, the CDR3 is TGTGCCACCAGCAGGGGGACTAGCGGGGCGAACGATGAGCAGTTCTTC. Filled out from reference TRBV15 and TRBJ2-1, the complete variable domain reads DAMVIQNPRYQVTQFGKPVTLSCSQTLNHNVMYWYQQKSSQAPKLLFHYYDKDFNNEADTPDNFQSRRPNTSFCFLDIRSPGLGDTAMYLCATSRGTSGANDEQFFGPGTRLTVL.

This clone was found once. This chain links TRBV7-2 with TRBJ2-1, with a weak D call TRBD1 (6 bases). CDR1 and CDR2 (germline): SGHTA, FQGNSA. V lost 4 bases and J lost 0, with 10 bases in between. This CDR3 spans 15 amino acids. Here the CDR3 DNA reads TGTGCCAGCAGCTCTGACAGGTCCTCCTACAATGAGCAGTTCTTC. Its translation: CASSSDRSSYNEQFF.

The rearrangement links TRBV2 to TRBJ2-4; the match to TRBD2 covers 10 bases. From germline, CDR1 is SNHLY and CDR2 FYNNEI. Losses at the gene ends were 6 bases for V and 0 bases for J; bases not matched to a gene: 8. The CDR3 contains 17 residues. As DNA, the CDR3 is TGTGCCAGCAGACAACCACGGACTAGCGGAGCCAAAAACATTCAGTACTTC. Translation gives CASRQPRTSGAKNIQYF.

V is TRBV7-3 and J is TRBJ2-3; 7 bases are shared with TRBD1. Germline V gene lookup returns CDR1 SGHTA and CDR2 FQGTGA. The junction had 5 bases not matched to a gene; V was cut back by 5 bases and J by 3 bases. This CDR3 is built from 14 residues. CDR3 residues: CASSLDRATDTQYF. The DNA of the CDR3 is TGTGCCAGCAGCCTCGACAGGGCAACAGATACGCAGTATTTT.

The chain carries TRBV7-9 and TRBJ1-2, with TRBD1 matching 7 bases. This CDR3 spans 17 amino acids. The V gene's germline CDR1 is SEHNR and CDR2 FQNEAQ (reference sequence). Germline trimming cut 4 bases from V and 0 bases from J; bases unmatched to any gene: 11. CDR3 DNA: TGTGCCAGCAGCTCAGGGACAGTTCCCTTCGCTAACTATGGCTACACCTTC. Translating gives CASSSGTVPFANYGYTF.

The V gene is TRBV30, the J gene TRBJ1-1, with a tentative D call TRBD1 (5 bases). The CDR3 extends over 13 amino acids. In germline, CDR1 is GTSNPN, CDR2 SVGIG (reference sequence). Trimming left V 5 bases short and J 4 bases short, with 14 bases between. The CDR3, as DNA: TGTGCCTGGCGGCCGCGGGGGGGCACTGAAGCTTTCTTT. Amino acids: CAWRPRGGTEAFF.

The V gene is TRBV6-6, the J gene TRBJ2-1, with TRBD2 as a possible D gene (5 bases). The CDR3 has 15 residues. V was clipped by 6 bases and J by 2 bases, with 14 bases between them. Germline lookup yields CDR1 MNHNY and CDR2 SVGAGI (reference sequence). For the CDR3, the DNA is TGTGCCAGCAGACCGAGGGAGAGCCCCTACAATGAGCAGTTCTTC. It yields the protein CASRPRESPYNEQFF.

V gene TRBV10-3 combines with J gene TRBJ1-2; maybe TRBD1 (6 bases). V was clipped by 4 bases and J by 1 base, with 16 bases between them. There are 16 residues in the CDR3. Germline V gene lookup returns CDR1 ENHRY and CDR2 SYGVKD. The DNA for the CDR3 is TGTGCCATCAGTGTCCGGGGGGCCCTCAATAACTATGGCTACACCTTC. Protein: CAISVRGALNNYGYTF.

The chain couples TRBV5-1 to TRBJ2-7; 7 bases are a match to TRBD1. CDR1 and CDR2 (germline): SGHRS, YFSETQ. This CDR3 comprises 14 residues. V lost 6 bases and J lost 0; bases outside the gene matches: 6. The CDR3 DNA reads as TGCGCCAGCACGGGGACAGCTAGCTCCTACGAGCAGTACTTC. Protein: CASTGTASSYEQYF.

Remarks on this clone: Sequence at one end of the junction differs from germline and may be a read error. This rearrangement joins TRBV7-7 to TRBJ2-1; possibly TRBD2 for D (6 bases). In germline, CDR1 is SSHAT, CDR2 FNYEAQ (reference sequence). The CDR3 has 14 amino acids. This CDR3 is CASSLSGGYNEQFF. CDR3 in DNA: TGTGCTAGCAGCTTGTCCGGGGGTTACAATGAGCAGTTCTTC.

The rearrangement links TRBV6-5 to TRBJ2-7; D is unresolved. Trimming cost V 0 bases and J 0 bases, with 6 bases left between them. The length of the CDR3 is 14 residues. CDR1 MNHEY and CDR2 SVGAGI come from the germline V gene. In DNA form, the CDR3 reads TGTGCCAGCAGTTACTCGCCCAGCTCCTACGAGCAGTACTTC. It codes for CASSYSPSSYEQYF.

The count of this clone is one. The chain employs TRBV28 and TRBJ1-2; no clear D. Germline V lookup: CDR1 MDHEN, CDR2 SYDVKM. V was cut by 6 bases and J by 5 bases, with 16 bases left in between. This CDR3 is built from 14 residues. CDR3 in amino acids: CASSPGGMGYGYTF. Written as DNA, the CDR3 is TGTGCCAGCAGCCCGGGAGGTATGGGGTATGGCTACACCTTC.

The J gene is TRBJ2-1, the V gene TRBV5-1; a weak D match, TRBD2 (5 bases). The CDR3 runs to 14 residues. The germline V gene has CDR1 SGHRS and CDR2 YFSETQ. V lost 3 bases, J lost 8 bases, and 15 bases lay in between. The CDR3 nucleotides are TGCGCCAGCAGCTGGGTAGCCACCGGGGATGAGCAGTTCTTC. It translates to CASSWVATGDEQFF.

The V gene is TRBV6-6, the J gene TRBJ1-2; no reliable D call. Germline values: CDR1 MNHNY, CDR2 SVGAGI (reference sequence). V was cut by 8 bases and J by 0 bases, with 4 bases left in between. CDR3 length equals 11 residues. The CDR3 protein is CASRSNYGYTF. Written as DNA, the CDR3 is TGTGCCAGCCGGTCTAACTATGGCTACACCTTC.

The chain joins TRBV5-1 to TRBJ2-2; D possibly corresponds to TRBD2 (5 bases). Germline lookup yields CDR1 SGHRS and CDR2 YFSETQ. Trimming took 4 bases from V and 2 from J, leaving 9 bases between them. This CDR3 has 14 residues. In DNA, the CDR3 is TGCGCCAGCAGCGGAGGTACCAACACCGGGGAGCTGTTTTTT. Translation: CASSGGTNTGELFF.

This chain links TRBV28 with TRBJ1-2; D gene uncertain. Germline loops: CDR1 MDHEN, CDR2 SYDVKM. The CDR3 loop spans 13 amino acids. V was trimmed by 8 bases and J by 1 base, leaving 11 bases between them. Written as DNA, the CDR3 is TGTGCCAGCGGGCCCGGGATTAACTATGGCTACACCTTC. Protein sequence: CASGPGINYGYTF.

The chain couples TRBV10-1 to TRBJ2-7; 10 bases fit TRBD2. Trimming cost V 5 bases and J 4 bases; bases outside gene matches: 8. The CDR3 has 15 residues. CDR1 and CDR2 (germline): WNHNN, SYGVQD (reference sequence). CDR3 bases: TGCGCCAGCAGTTTCGCCGGGACTAGCGAGTACGAGCAGTACTTC. This translates into CASSFAGTSEYEQYF.

Details on this clone: An end of the junction does not agree with germline; a read error may underlie this. This chain joins TRBV5-1 and TRBJ2-4; 9 nucleotides align to TRBD1. The CDR3 loop spans 17 amino acids. Germline-derived CDR1 and CDR2 are SGHRS and YFSETQ. In nucleotides, the CDR3 is TGCGCCAGCAGCTTGGATGTAACAGGGGGCGCAATAAACAGTCAGTACTTC. This sequence encodes CASSLDVTGGAINSQYF.

A few counts support this clone. The V call is TRBV5-6, the J call TRBJ2-7, with 9 bases identical to TRBD1. CDR3 length: 15 amino acids. V trimming: 4 bases; J trimming: 4 bases; junction bases outside the gene matches: 9. The germline gives CDR1 SGHDT, CDR2 YYEEEE. Here the CDR3 DNA reads TGTGCCAGCAGCCGAGGGACAGGGATTGGTTACGAGCAGTACTTC. Translated, it gives CASSRGTGIGYEQYF.

V gene TRBV5-1 combines with J gene TRBJ1-1, with TRBD1 identical over 7 bases. Germline assignment: CDR1 SGHRS and CDR2 YFSETQ. This CDR3 is built from 12 residues. J lost 4 bases, V lost 6 bases, and 3 bases had no gene match. The CDR3 coding sequence is TGCGCCAGCAAGGCAGGGGGCACTGAAGCTTTCTTT. Translating it yields CASKAGGTEAFF.

The chain joins TRBV6-1 to TRBJ2-1, with 7 bases matching TRBD2. The CDR3 consists of 15 residues. Unmatched junction bases numbered 7, after V lost 2 bases and J lost 6 bases. CDR1 is MNHNS, CDR2 SASEGT, per germline. The CDR3 reads CASSEWGTTSNEQFF. In DNA form, the CDR3 reads TGTGCCAGCAGTGAATGGGGGACTACGAGCAATGAGCAGTTCTTC.

CDR3 DNA sequence: TGTGCCAGCAGTTACCCGGGCACAGATACGCAGTATTTT. Encoded protein: CASSYPGTDTQYF. V and J are TRBV6-5 and TRBJ2-3; unclear D gene. CDR1 and CDR2 from the germline V gene are MNHEY and SVGAGI. The CDR3 is 13 amino acids. V was pared by 2 bases and J by 1 base, with 4 bases between.

The V and J genes are TRBV15 and TRBJ2-7, with 11 bases identical to TRBD1. V lost 5 bases, J lost 3 bases, and 6 bases stayed unmatched. The CDR3 runs to 15 residues. Per the germline V gene, CDR1 is LNHNV and CDR2 is YYDKDF (reference sequence). CDR3 sequence reads: CATSVDRGRIYEQYF. DNA for the CDR3: TGTGCCACCAGCGTGGACAGGGGGCGCATCTACGAGCAGTACTTC.

The J gene is TRBJ1-5, the V gene TRBV30; 8 bases align to TRBD1. The V gene's germline CDR1 is GTSNPN and CDR2 SVGIG (reference sequence). The J segment lost 3 bases and the V segment lost 5 bases, leaving 9 bases of the junction unmatched. The CDR3 length is 15 residues. The CDR3 protein is CAWGSGTGLNQPQHF. DNA for the CDR3: TGTGCCTGGGGCTCCGGGACAGGCCTCAATCAGCCCCAGCATTTT.

The chain combines TRBV5-1 with TRBJ1-2, with 10 bases that match TRBD1. Germline trimming cut 0 bases from V and 6 bases from J; bases unmatched to any gene: 11. This CDR3 is 17 amino acids long. From germline, CDR1 is SGHRS and CDR2 YFSETQ. The CDR3 sequence: CASSLVGTGVFPHGYTF. The CDR3 bases are TGCGCCAGCAGCTTGGTAGGGACAGGGGTCTTCCCGCATGGCTACACCTTC. Full variable domain (missing parts from reference TRBV5-1 and TRBJ1-2): KAGVTQTPRYLIKTRGQQVTLSCSPISGHRSVSWYQQTPGQGLQFLFEYFSETQRNKGNFPGRFSGRQFSNSRSEMNVSTLELGDSALYLCASSLVGTGVFPHGYTFGSGTRLTVV.

J is TRBJ2-1 and V is TRBV7-9; 8 bases match TRBD2. The trim removed 4 bases at V and 4 bases at J, leaving 9 bases unmatched. Germline V gene sequence: CDR1 SEHNR, CDR2 FQNEAQ (reference sequence). CDR3 length equals 16 residues. The CDR3 DNA reads as TGTGCCAGCAGCTCGACAGCGGGAGAGCATTACAATGAGCAGTTCTTC. Translating gives CASSSTAGEHYNEQFF.

The rearrangement joins TRBV15 to TRBJ1-5; D call uncertain. CDR3 length: 17 residues. Germline V gene sequence: CDR1 LNHNV, CDR2 YYDKDF (reference sequence). V lost 0 bases and J 5 bases, leaving 17 bases between the germline ends. CDR3 loop: CATSREPPLEDYQPQHF. The CDR3 nucleotides are TGTGCCACCAGCAGAGAACCCCCTCTTGAGGATTATCAGCCCCAGCATTTT.

This clone was counted only a few times. A read error may account for a junction end that differs from germline. This sequence joins TRBV7-3 and TRBJ2-7, with 7 nucleotides matching TRBD2. The CDR3 spans 13 residues. The germline V gene encodes CDR1 SGHTA and CDR2 FQGTGA. The DNA for the CDR3 is TGTGCCAGCAGCCCGTTCGGGGAGGGCCTACAGCACTTC. This gives the protein CASSPFGEGLQHF.

The chain joins TRBV9 to TRBJ1-1; the D is unclear. This CDR3 region has 12 residues. Germline values: CDR1 SGDLS, CDR2 YYNGEE. The V and J ends lost 2 bases and 0 bases respectively, with 2 bases between them. The CDR3 DNA follows: TGTGCCAGCAGCGTTATGAACACTGAAGCTTTCTTT. Amino acids: CASSVMNTEAFF.